This entry lists 9 T cell receptor beta chains sequenced from one sample in a study of blood T cell repertoires in COVID-19 (dated by TCRdb to the early 2020s). The method behind the library was the immunoSEQ multiplex PCR assay. Drawn from immuneACCESS, this table holds only the in-frame rearrangements with V and J called that TCRdb kept. Clones are partly lost; checked studies trace under half to an unresolved V gene and leave the rest unexplained. A total of under 350,000 clones appear in this sample, around nine tenths of them only once. The top ten clonotypes cover roughly 6.8% of the sample. Sequenced: peripheral blood. The receptors derive from a woman aged 25 to 39 with COVID-19, enrolled during active disease.

This chain links TRBV25-1 with TRBJ2-7; 7 bases align to TRBD2. This CDR3 region has 13 residues. Germline V gene sequence: CDR1 MGHDK, CDR2 SYGVNS. Losses at the gene ends were 7 bases for V and 6 bases for J; bases not matched to a gene: 9. DNA for the CDR3: TGTGCCAGCACCCCTGGGGGGGTTGTCGAGCAGTACTTC. Translation: CASTPGGVVEQYF.

V usage is TRBV5-1 and J usage is TRBJ2-1; the D gene is possibly TRBD1 (5 bases). V was shortened by 5 bases and J by 0 bases, with 6 bases between the two germline ends. The CDR3 loop spans 13 amino acids. Germline V gives CDR1 SGHRS, CDR2 YFSETQ. The CDR3 DNA sequence: TGCGCCAGCAGACAGGTCTCCTACAATGAGCAGTTCTTC. Translated, it gives CASRQVSYNEQFF.

The chain employs TRBV2 and TRBJ1-1, with 9 nucleotides matching TRBD1. This CDR3 is built from 14 residues. The V gene end was trimmed by 5 bases and the J gene end by 1 base; junction bases not matched to a gene: 2. Germline lookup yields CDR1 SNHLY and CDR2 FYNNEI. This CDR3 reads CASSRQGENTEAFF. In DNA form, the CDR3 reads TGTGCCAGCAGTAGACAGGGGGAGAACACTGAAGCTTTCTTT.

V and J are TRBV5-1 and TRBJ1-2; TRBD1 aligns across 9 bases. The CDR3 sequence is 14 residues long. V shed 4 bases and J 4 bases; nucleotides not matched to a gene: 5. Germline V gene data show CDR1 as SGHRS and CDR2 as YFSETQ. DNA of the CDR3: TGCGCCAGCAGCACCGGACAGGGGAGCTATGGCTACACCTTC. Protein: CASSTGQGSYGYTF.

For the CDR3, the DNA is TGTGCCAGCAGCTTAGATCCTACAGGGTATCAGCCCCAGCATTTT. The encoded protein is CASSLDPTGYQPQHF. This chain joins TRBV11-2 and TRBJ1-5, with D perhaps matching TRBD1 (6 bases). Per the germline V gene, CDR1 is SGHAT and CDR2 is FQNNGV. With 0 bases removed from V and 5 bases from J, the gap between germline ends came to 11 bases. The CDR3 has 15 amino acids.

This clone was counted between two and nine times. The chain is built from TRBV28 and TRBJ1-5; 10 bases fit TRBD1. Losses at the gene ends were 3 bases for V and 6 bases for J; bases not matched to a gene: 5. This CDR3 spans 15 amino acids. CDR1 MDHEN and CDR2 SYDVKM come from the germline V gene. In nucleotides, the CDR3 is TGTGCCAGCAGTTTCGGGACAGGGGAGCGTCAGCCCCAGCATTTT. Translated, it gives CASSFGTGERQPQHF.

V and J are TRBV9 and TRBJ2-1; possibly TRBD1 for D (6 bases). The CDR3 sequence is 14 residues long. Germline V gene data show CDR1 as SGDLS and CDR2 as YYNGEE. Trimming removed 0 bases from V and 9 bases from J, with 13 bases in between. The CDR3 loop is CASSVVQGKSEQFF. The CDR3 DNA follows: TGTGCCAGCAGCGTAGTTCAGGGGAAGAGTGAGCAGTTCTTC.

The chain is built from TRBV6-1 and TRBJ1-5, with D possibly matching TRBD1 (6 bases). Looked up from germline, CDR1 is MNHNS and CDR2 is SASEGT. The ends were cut back, 5 bases at V and 0 bases at J, with 11 bases in the middle. The CDR3 covers 15 residues. Here the CDR3 DNA reads TGTGCCAGCAGTCCCAGGGGTAATAGCAATCAGCCCCAGCATTTT. Translating gives CASSPRGNSNQPQHF.

The chain uses TRBV3-1 (or the pseudogene TRBV3-2) and TRBJ1-5; TRBD1 agrees at 7 bases. The CDR3 is 14 residues long. Unmatched junction bases numbered 7, after V lost 4 bases and J lost 7 bases. Germline V gene data show CDR1 as LGHDT and CDR2 as YNNKEL (reference sequence). The CDR3 spells CASSPTGWRQPQHF. As DNA, the CDR3 is TGTGCCAGCAGCCCGACAGGGTGGAGGCAGCCCCAGCATTTT.